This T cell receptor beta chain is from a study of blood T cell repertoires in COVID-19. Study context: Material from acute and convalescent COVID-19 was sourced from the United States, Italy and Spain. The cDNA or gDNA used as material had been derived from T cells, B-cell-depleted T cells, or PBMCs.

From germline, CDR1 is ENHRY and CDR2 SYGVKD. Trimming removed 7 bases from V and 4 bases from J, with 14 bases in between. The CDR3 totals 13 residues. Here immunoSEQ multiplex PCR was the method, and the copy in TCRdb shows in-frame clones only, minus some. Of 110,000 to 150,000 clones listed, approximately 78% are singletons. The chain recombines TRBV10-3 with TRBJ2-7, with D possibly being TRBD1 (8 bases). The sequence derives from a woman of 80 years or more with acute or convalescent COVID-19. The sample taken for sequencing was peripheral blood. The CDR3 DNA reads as TGTGCCATCAAAGACAGGGGAGGGTACGAGCAGTACTTC. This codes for CAIKDRGGYEQYF.